This T cell receptor beta chain was identified during a study of cytomegalovirus exposure and HLA in healthy donors. The V and J ends lost 1 base and 5 bases respectively, with 25 bases between them. Germline values: CDR1 SGDLS, CDR2 YYNGEE. This CDR3 has 19 residues. Both 60 Vbeta primers and 13 Jbeta primers went into the PCR. The method was immunoSEQ multiplex PCR; TCRdb's version includes in-frame clones alone and lacks a portion of them. The sample shows about 190,000 clones, about four fifths of them seen only once. This sequence joins TRBV9 and TRBJ2-1; the D gene is possibly TRBD1 (6 bases). Sequenced sample: PBMCs. This clonotype originated in a man younger than 35 in good health and CMV-seronegative. CDR3 loop: CASSVTSYGGGSIDNEQFF. In DNA form, the CDR3 reads TGTGCCAGCAGCGTAACGTCCTACGGTGGGGGCTCTATAGACAATGAGCAGTTCTTC.